Listed below are T cell receptor beta chains from one sample, sequenced in a study of T cells after yellow fever vaccination. From the 5' RACE reads, TCRdb called clonotypes with MiXCR, one entry per CDR3 protein. The repertoire includes approximately 260,000 distinct CDR3 sequences, 13% of them detected once, and roughly 0.5% sits in the top ten. Sample: CD4+ T cells sorted from PBMCs, taken 45 days after the yellow fever booster vaccination. These receptors originate from a man younger than 40 who received the YFV17D yellow fever vaccine. Both conserved end residues are part of each CDR3. The order of the fields is V gene, D gene, clone size, J gene, CDR3 protein, CDR3 DNA. D genes are given only for firm matches. Clone size is given for some rows only: seen once, a few or many times, or a class if the clone is expanded.

>TRBV5-6|-|-|TRBJ1-1
CASSPRGVGAEAFF
TGTGCCAGCAGCCCCCGAGGGGTTGGGGCTGAAGCTTTCTTT
>TRBV5-5|-|-|TRBJ1-1
CASSFRQGATEAFF
TGTGCCAGCAGCTTCCGGCAGGGTGCCACTGAAGCTTTCTTT
>TRBV7-3|-|-|TRBJ2-5
CASSLRGRPGETQYF
TGTGCCAGCAGCTTAAGGGGCAGACCAGGAGAGACCCAGTACTTC
>TRBV6-6|-|few|TRBJ1-3
CASKSNTIYF
TGTGCCAGCAAGAGTAACACCATATATTTT
>TRBV12-3/TRBV12-4|-|-|TRBJ1-5
CASSLQGTNQPQHF
TGTGCCAGCAGTCTGCAGGGAACCAATCAGCCCCAGCATTTT
>TRBV5-1|-|few|TRBJ2-5
CASSDTRTTSSETQYF
TGCGCCAGCAGCGATACAAGGACTACCAGCTCGGAGACCCAGTACTTC
>TRBV7-2|TRBD1|few|TRBJ1-2
CASSPKITGGWYYGYTF
TGTGCCAGCAGCCCTAAGATTACAGGGGGTTGGTACTATGGCTACACCTTC
>TRBV6-6|-|-|TRBJ1-1
CASSYSVAEAFF
TGTGCCAGCAGTTACTCGGTAGCTGAAGCTTTCTTT
>TRBV12-3/TRBV12-4|-|few|TRBJ1-5
CASSLGIRGQPQHF
TGTGCCAGCAGTTTGGGAATACGGGGTCAGCCCCAGCATTTT
>TRBV5-1|-|-|TRBJ2-7
CASSLQDTTGTEYF
TGCGCCAGCAGCTTGCAGGACACAACCGGGACGGAGTACTTC
>TRBV3-1|TRBD2|-|TRBJ2-1
CASSQPGLAGEKQFF
TGTGCCAGCAGCCAACCGGGACTAGCGGGAGAGAAGCAGTTCTTC
>TRBV7-2|TRBD2|-|TRBJ2-5
CASTPMGSGRGETQYF
TGTGCCAGCACCCCGATGGGGAGCGGGAGAGGAGAGACCCAGTACTTC
>TRBV20-1|-|-|TRBJ2-5
CSAVQDQETQYF
TGCAGTGCTGTACAGGACCAAGAGACCCAGTACTTC
>TRBV11-2|-|few|TRBJ1-2
CASSSRTVYGYTF
TGTGCCAGCAGCTCAAGGACAGTCTATGGCTACACCTTC
>TRBV5-1|TRBD2|few|TRBJ2-5
CASSLVASGEETQYF
TGCGCCAGCAGCTTGGTGGCTAGCGGAGAAGAGACCCAGTACTTC
>TRBV7-6|TRBD2|-|TRBJ2-4
CASSPGTSGNIQYF
TGTGCCAGCAGCCCCGGGACTAGCGGAAACATTCAGTACTTC
>TRBV7-9|TRBD2|-|TRBJ2-1
CASSPAGLAGYEQFF
TGTGCCAGCAGCCCCGCGGGACTAGCGGGATATGAGCAGTTCTTC
>TRBV20-1|TRBD2|-|TRBJ2-3
CSAIRLAGSPDTQYF
TGCAGTGCGATAAGACTAGCAGGGTCTCCAGATACGCAGTATTTT
>TRBV28|TRBD2|few|TRBJ2-7
CASSQPSGRGEQYF
TGTGCCAGCAGTCAGCCTAGCGGGAGGGGCGAGCAGTACTTC
>TRBV20-1|TRBD1|-|TRBJ2-7
CSAPRQGMGEQYF
TGCAGTGCTCCCAGACAGGGGATGGGGGAGCAGTACTTC
>TRBV29-1|-|few|TRBJ2-2
CSARGTTNTGELFF
TGCAGCGCCCGAGGGACAACGAACACCGGGGAGCTGTTTTTT
>TRBV12-3/TRBV12-4|-|few|TRBJ2-1
CASSFKGGGGQQFF
TGTGCCAGCAGTTTTAAGGGGGGGGGCGGTCAGCAGTTCTTC
>TRBV27|-|few|TRBJ2-3
CASSFGIGDTQYF
TGTGCCAGCAGTTTTGGTATCGGAGATACGCAGTATTTT
>TRBV20-1|TRBD2|few|TRBJ2-3
CSAHSAGEDRTQYF
TGCAGTGCACATTCCGCGGGAGAGGATAGGACGCAGTATTTT
>TRBV12-3/TRBV12-4|-|-|TRBJ2-2
CASSTRNTGELFF
TGTGCCAGCAGTACACGAAACACCGGGGAGCTGTTTTTT
>TRBV7-2|TRBD2|-|TRBJ2-1
CASSLLRASGRGGEQFF
TGTGCCAGCAGCCTTTTGAGGGCTAGCGGGAGGGGGGGTGAGCAGTTCTTC
>TRBV30|-|few|TRBJ2-5
CAWSEWFGTQYF
TGTGCCTGGAGTGAGTGGTTTGGGACCCAGTACTTC
>TRBV11-2|TRBD1|-|TRBJ2-5
CASSSLGTGEQETQYF
TGTGCCAGCAGCTCCTTAGGGACAGGGGAGCAAGAGACCCAGTACTTC
>TRBV20-1|TRBD2|-|TRBJ2-1
CSAIGLARYNEQFF
TGCAGTGCTATTGGACTAGCGCGTTACAATGAGCAGTTCTTC
>TRBV20-1|-|-|TRBJ2-1
CSASWGSRTNEQFF
TGCAGTGCTAGCTGGGGCAGCCGGACCAATGAGCAGTTCTTC
>TRBV18|TRBD2|-|TRBJ2-7
CASSPPSGGSYEQYF
TGTGCCAGCTCACCACCTAGCGGGGGCTCCTACGAGCAGTACTTC
>TRBV5-1|-|few|TRBJ2-7
CASSLLPGGANYEQYF
TGCGCCAGCAGCTTGCTACCGGGGGGCGCAAACTACGAGCAGTACTTC
>TRBV12-3/TRBV12-4|TRBD2|-|TRBJ2-3
CASSFPRAGGADTQYF
TGTGCCAGCAGTTTCCCCCGCGCGGGAGGGGCAGATACGCAGTATTTT
>TRBV5-1|TRBD1|many|TRBJ1-3
CASSVTGEGNTIYF
TGCGCCAGCAGCGTAACAGGGGAAGGAAACACCATATATTTT
>TRBV18|-|-|TRBJ1-5
CASSHGQRNQPQHF
TGTGCCAGCTCCCATGGACAGCGCAATCAGCCCCAGCATTTT
>TRBV5-6|-|-|TRBJ2-3
CASNSGADTQYF
TGTGCCAGCAATTCGGGGGCAGATACGCAGTATTTT
>TRBV6-2/TRBV6-3|-|few|TRBJ1-5
CASRTIPTGDRPQHF
TGTGCCAGCAGAACCATCCCGACTGGGGATCGGCCCCAGCATTTT
>TRBV10-3|-|-|TRBJ2-1
CAISESRETTQFF
TGTGCCATCAGTGAGTCGAGGGAGACCACGCAGTTCTTC
>TRBV28|TRBD2|-|TRBJ2-7
CASLSFHLAGGSYEQYF
TGTGCCAGCCTCAGTTTCCATCTAGCGGGAGGGTCCTACGAGCAGTACTTC
>TRBV19|TRBD1|few|TRBJ2-1
CASSTGTVLRNEQFF
TGTGCCAGTAGTACAGGGACAGTACTTCGCAATGAGCAGTTCTTC
>TRBV11-2|-|few|TRBJ2-7
CASSLVGSGSFSYEQYF
TGTGCCAGCAGCTTAGTTGGCTCGGGGTCGTTCTCCTACGAGCAGTACTTC
>TRBV7-9|-|-|TRBJ2-1
CASTPNEQFF
TGTGCCAGCACCCCCAATGAGCAGTTCTTC
>TRBV20-1|TRBD1|few|TRBJ1-1
CSGGQAEAFF
TGCAGTGGGGGACAGGCTGAAGCTTTCTTT
>TRBV29-1|-|few|TRBJ2-3
CSGDGITDTQYF
TGCAGCGGGGACGGGATCACAGATACGCAGTATTTT
>TRBV12-3/TRBV12-4|-|many|TRBJ1-5
CASGLQPQHF
TGTGCCAGCGGTCTCCAGCCCCAGCATTTT
>TRBV12-3/TRBV12-4|TRBD2|few|TRBJ2-5
CASKFGGLGETQYF
TGTGCCAGCAAATTCGGGGGACTAGGGGAGACCCAGTACTTC
>TRBV20-1|-|-|TRBJ2-3
CSARGRADTQYF
TGCAGTGCTAGAGGGAGGGCAGATACGCAGTATTTT
>TRBV3-1|TRBD2|-|TRBJ2-7
CASSQVGAGVGEQYF
TGTGCCAGCAGCCAAGTTGGGGCGGGAGTTGGAGAGCAGTACTTC
>TRBV7-2|-|-|TRBJ2-7
CASSLDSGGEQYF
TGTGCCAGCAGCTTGGACTCTGGGGGAGAGCAGTACTTC
>TRBV20-1|-|-|TRBJ2-6
CSASPIQGNSGANVLTF
TGCAGTGCCAGCCCCATACAGGGAAACTCTGGGGCCAACGTCCTGACTTTC
>TRBV7-2|-|few|TRBJ2-5
CASSLASGTRVQGETQYF
TGTGCCAGCAGCTTAGCCAGCGGGACCCGTGTACAGGGGGAGACCCAGTACTTC
>TRBV11-2|TRBD2|few|TRBJ2-3
CASSLDYAGGLVDTQYF
TGTGCCAGCAGCTTAGATTACGCGGGAGGGCTTGTGGATACGCAGTATTTT
>TRBV7-2|-|-|TRBJ2-7
CASSFPSPAYEQYF
TGTGCCAGCAGCTTCCCTTCGCCTGCCTACGAGCAGTACTTC
>TRBV29-1|TRBD1|once|TRBJ2-5
CSVATGTGAGETQYF
TGCAGCGTGGCCACCGGGACAGGGGCTGGGGAGACCCAGTACTTC
>TRBV20-1|TRBD2|-|TRBJ2-3
CSAQRSSGGSTDTQYF
TGCAGTGCTCAGAGGTCTAGCGGGGGGAGCACAGATACGCAGTATTTT
>TRBV5-1|-|-|TRBJ2-6
CATKRSGDRANVLTF
TGCGCCACAAAGAGGTCCGGGGATAGGGCCAACGTCCTGACTTTC
>TRBV7-9|-|few|TRBJ2-1
CASSLSSWEEQFF
TGTGCCAGCAGCTTATCGTCTTGGGAGGAGCAGTTCTTC
>TRBV5-1|-|-|TRBJ2-5
CASSLGGTDQETQYF
TGCGCCAGCAGCTTGGGCGGGACTGACCAAGAGACCCAGTACTTC
>TRBV18|-|-|TRBJ1-1
CASSPQGGAMGTEAFF
TGTGCCAGCTCACCACAGGGTGGTGCCATGGGCACTGAAGCTTTCTTT
>TRBV7-9|-|-|TRBJ1-3
CASSSSDTIYF
TGTGCCAGCAGCTCCTCTGACACCATATATTTT